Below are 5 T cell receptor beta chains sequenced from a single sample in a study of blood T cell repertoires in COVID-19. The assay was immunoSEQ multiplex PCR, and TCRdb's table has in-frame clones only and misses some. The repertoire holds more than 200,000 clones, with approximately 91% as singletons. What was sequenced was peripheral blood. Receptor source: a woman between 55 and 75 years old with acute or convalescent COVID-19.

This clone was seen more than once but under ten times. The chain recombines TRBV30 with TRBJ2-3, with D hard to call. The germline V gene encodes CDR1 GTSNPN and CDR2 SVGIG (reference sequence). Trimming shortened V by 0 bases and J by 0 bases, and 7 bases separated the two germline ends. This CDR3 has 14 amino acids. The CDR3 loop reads CAWSVRRSTDTQYF. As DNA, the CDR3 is TGTGCCTGGAGTGTGAGGCGGAGCACAGATACGCAGTATTTT.

The CDR3 nucleotides are TGTGCCAGCAGCCCAAGTGCAGGGGGAAGCACTGAAGCTTTCTTT. Its protein is CASSPSAGGSTEAFF. The rearrangement joins TRBV11-2 to TRBJ1-1, with 7 bases that match TRBD1. The germline V gene has CDR1 SGHAT and CDR2 FQNNGV. This CDR3 is built from 15 residues. After removal of 5 bases from V and 4 bases from J, the junction contained 10 bases not matched to a gene.

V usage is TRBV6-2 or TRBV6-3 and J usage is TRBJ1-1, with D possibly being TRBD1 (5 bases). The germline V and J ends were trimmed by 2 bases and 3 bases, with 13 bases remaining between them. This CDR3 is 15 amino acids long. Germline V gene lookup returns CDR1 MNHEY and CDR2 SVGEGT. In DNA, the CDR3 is TGTGCCAGCAGTTACGGTCGGGGGGGAGACACTGAAGCTTTCTTT. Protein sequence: CASSYGRGGDTEAFF.

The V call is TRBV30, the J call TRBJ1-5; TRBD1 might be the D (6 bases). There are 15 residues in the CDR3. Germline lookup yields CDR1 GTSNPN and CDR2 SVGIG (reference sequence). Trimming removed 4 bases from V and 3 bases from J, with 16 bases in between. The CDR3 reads CAWTGARGNNQPQHF. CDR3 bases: TGTGCCTGGACGGGTGCCAGGGGAAACAATCAGCCCCAGCATTTT.

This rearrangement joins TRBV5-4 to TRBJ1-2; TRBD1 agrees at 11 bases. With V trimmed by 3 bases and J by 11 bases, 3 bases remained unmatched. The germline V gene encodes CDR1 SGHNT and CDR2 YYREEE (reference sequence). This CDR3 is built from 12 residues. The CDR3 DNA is TGTGCCAGCAGCTCGGACAGGGGGCCGTACACCTTC. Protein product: CASSSDRGPYTF.